These 12 T cell receptor beta chains originate from one sample sequenced in a study of shared clonotypes between healthy human individuals (dated by TCRdb to 2020 to 2022). Library preparation employed the immunoSEQ multiplex PCR assay. The source is immuneACCESS, and TCRdb retained only in-frame sequences with V and J called. Part of the clones is not carried over; for the studies checked, unresolved V genes explain less than half of this, and the remainder is unexplained. For this sample the table gives 2 million to 2.5 million clones, of which 90% to 97% were detected only once. The ten largest make up over 0.1% of the sample. Sequencing was carried out using naive CD4+ T cells sorted from blood. This specimen's cell subset or site label, interpreted: CD45RA+ positively selected. These receptors were obtained from a man aged 18 to 29 in good health.

The chain uses TRBV7-2 and TRBJ2-7, with a tentative D call TRBD2 (5 bases). This CDR3 comprises 14 residues. Trimming removed 1 base at V and 7 bases at J, with 14 bases between. Germline V CDR1 and CDR2: SGHTA, FQGNSA. The CDR3 sequence is CASSLGFAGMEQYF. DNA of the CDR3: TGTGCCAGCAGCTTAGGGTTCGCGGGCATGGAGCAGTACTTC.

The V gene is TRBV5-4, the J gene TRBJ2-2; a possible D gene is TRBD2 (5 bases). The CDR3 length is 14 residues. CDR1 and CDR2 (germline): SGHNT, YYREEE (reference sequence). V was trimmed by 4 bases and J by 7 bases, leaving 14 bases between them. The CDR3: CASSPALGGGELFF. For the CDR3, the DNA is TGTGCCAGCAGCCCCGCCTTAGGAGGCGGGGAGCTGTTTTTT.

This chain links TRBV4-3 with TRBJ1-1; 11 bases are a match to TRBD1. The trim removed 1 base at V and 4 bases at J, leaving 5 bases unmatched. From germline, CDR1 is LGHNA and CDR2 YSLEER. The CDR3 spans 16 residues. The CDR3 protein is CASSQVTGTGGTEAFF. CDR3 nucleotide sequence: TGCGCCAGCAGCCAAGTTACCGGGACAGGGGGCACTGAAGCTTTCTTT.

This chain links TRBV4-3 with TRBJ2-1; 8 bases align to TRBD2. Looked up from germline, CDR1 is LGHNA and CDR2 is YSLEER. The V segment lost 0 bases and the J segment 4 bases; nucleotides outside the gene matches: 11. The CDR3 is 18 amino acids. In DNA, the CDR3 is TGCGCCAGCAGCCAAGATCCGGTTTATAGCGGGACTTACAATGAGCAGTTCTTC. Translation: CASSQDPVYSGTYNEQFF.

The V call is TRBV7-8, the J call TRBJ1-1; unclear D gene. The CDR3 has 15 amino acids. The germline CDR1 and CDR2 sequences are SGHVS and FQNEAQ. V was trimmed by 5 bases and J by 1 base, leaving 14 bases between them. The CDR3 nucleotides read TGTGCCAGCAGCCGAGAGATGACCCCGAACACTGAAGCTTTCTTT. Translation: CASSREMTPNTEAFF.

As to this clone: Other nucleotide sequences from this sample produce the same CDR3. The J gene is TRBJ1-5, the V gene TRBV28; the D gene is possibly TRBD1 (5 bases). The length of the CDR3 is 14 residues. V lost 8 bases to trimming and J lost 5 bases, with 16 bases between them. The germline CDR1 and CDR2 sequences are MDHEN and SYDVKM. Here the CDR3 DNA reads TGTGCCAGCTCATTAGGGACGGGATATCAGCCCCAGCATTTT. It specifies CASSLGTGYQPQHF.

The chain combines TRBV9 with TRBJ1-2; TRBD1 agrees at 7 bases. Trimming took 2 bases from V and 2 from J; bases not matched to a gene: 6. Germline V gene sequence: CDR1 SGDLS, CDR2 YYNGEE. This CDR3 has 15 residues. The CDR3 region is CASSVTSTGNYGYTF. The CDR3 coding sequence is TGTGCCAGCAGCGTGACGTCGACAGGGAACTATGGCTACACCTTC.

The chain uses TRBV4-2 and TRBJ1-2; D is uncertain. Trimming removed 4 bases at V and 3 bases at J, with 12 bases between. In germline, CDR1 is LGHNA, CDR2 YNFKEQ. The CDR3 contains 14 residues. The CDR3 DNA reads as TGTGCCAGCAGCCCCGGTGGGGAGGACTATGGCTACACCTTC. Its protein product is CASSPGGEDYGYTF.

With respect to this clone: The sample has other DNA sequences that encode this CDR3 too. V usage is TRBV15 and J usage is TRBJ1-4; 9 nucleotides agree with TRBD1. The CDR3 is 14 residues long. J gave up 4 bases and V 4 bases, and 1 base lay outside the gene matches. Germline V CDR1 and CDR2: LNHNV, YYDKDF (reference sequence). CDR3 in DNA: TGTGCCACCAGCACGGGACAGGGTAATGAAAAACTGTTTTTT. This translates into CATSTGQGNEKLFF.

The chain couples TRBV10-3 to TRBJ2-7, with 10 bases matching TRBD2. Germline CDR1 and CDR2: ENHRY and SYGVKD. Trimming took 4 bases from V and 3 from J; bases not matched to a gene: 12. The CDR3 totals 17 residues. CDR3 amino acids: CAISGGAGGVVGYEQYF. CDR3 DNA: TGTGCCATCAGTGGGGGAGCGGGAGGGGTTGTAGGCTACGAGCAGTACTTC.

The chain links TRBV7-9 to TRBJ2-1; TRBD2 matches at 10 bases. The CDR3 has 16 amino acids. The J segment lost 4 bases and the V segment lost 5 bases, leaving 8 bases of the junction unmatched. The germline gives CDR1 SEHNR, CDR2 FQNEAQ (reference sequence). CDR3 sequence (DNA): TGTGCCAGCAGCCCTCCCCTAGCGGGGGTATACAATGAGCAGTTCTTC. This translates into CASSPPLAGVYNEQFF.

This clone is a singleton in its sample. CDR3 amino acids: CASSATSGYEQFF. The CDR3 DNA reads as TGTGCCAGCAGCGCAACTAGCGGATATGAGCAGTTCTTC. The chain employs TRBV11-2 and TRBJ2-1, with 8 positions matching TRBD2. This CDR3 region has 13 residues. Unmatched junction bases numbered 5, after V lost 5 bases and J lost 8 bases. The V gene's germline CDR1 is SGHAT and CDR2 FQNNGV.